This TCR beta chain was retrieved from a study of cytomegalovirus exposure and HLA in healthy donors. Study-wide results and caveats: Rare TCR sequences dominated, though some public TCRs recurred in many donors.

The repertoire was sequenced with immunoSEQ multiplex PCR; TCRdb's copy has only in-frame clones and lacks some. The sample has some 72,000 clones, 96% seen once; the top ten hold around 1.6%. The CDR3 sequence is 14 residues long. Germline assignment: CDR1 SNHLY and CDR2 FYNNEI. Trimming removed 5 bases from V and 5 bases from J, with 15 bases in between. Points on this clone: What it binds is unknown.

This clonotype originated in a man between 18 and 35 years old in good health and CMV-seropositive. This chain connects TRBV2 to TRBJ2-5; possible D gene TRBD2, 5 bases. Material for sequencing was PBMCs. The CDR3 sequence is CASSQEAVGETQYF. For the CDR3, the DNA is TGTGCCAGCAGTCAGGAGGCCGTGGGGGAGACCCAGTACTTC.